The 22 T cell receptor beta chains presented below share a single source sample, sequenced in a study of cytomegalovirus exposure and HLA in healthy donors. Repertoires were generated with immunoSEQ multiplex PCR, while TCRdb's copy carries only in-frame clones and drops some. Of 110,000 to 150,000 clones in the sample, less than 95% are singletons; the top ten hold 1.5% to 2%. Sequencing was done on a sample of PBMCs. The receptors were sampled from a man between 18 and 35 years old in good health and CMV-seropositive.

The rearrangement links TRBV7-6 to TRBJ2-4; 9 bases align to TRBD1. The germline CDR1 and CDR2 sequences are SGHVS and FNYEAQ. The CDR3 runs to 17 residues. V shed 5 bases, J shed 5 bases, and the junction held 13 bases outside the gene matches. Here the CDR3 DNA reads TGTGCCAGCAGCCCGCGGCCGGGACAGGGTGGGGAAAACATTCAGTACTTC. It is translated as CASSPRPGQGGENIQYF.

This chain joins TRBV6-1 and TRBJ1-2, with D perhaps matching TRBD1 (6 bases). CDR3 length equals 16 residues. The germline CDR1 and CDR2 sequences are MNHNS and SASEGT. V lost 3 bases, J lost 4 bases, and 18 bases lay in between. CDR3 DNA sequence: TGTGCCAGCAGTGAGTACTCGGGGGGCGAAGGCTATGGCTACACCTTC. Its translation is CASSEYSGGEGYGYTF.

This rearrangement joins TRBV27 to TRBJ1-2; no reliable D call. The CDR3 contains 16 residues. Between the trimmed V and J ends, which lost 3 bases and 0 bases, there was a span of 14 bases. The germline CDR1 and CDR2 sequences are MNHEY and SMNVEV (reference sequence). The CDR3 reads CASSLRAYRTNYGYTF. The CDR3 DNA reads as TGTGCCAGCAGTTTGCGGGCCTACAGAACTAACTATGGCTACACCTTC.

The chain links TRBV28 to TRBJ2-1; the match to TRBD2 covers 10 bases. Germline V lookup: CDR1 MDHEN, CDR2 SYDVKM. The ends lost 1 base at V and 2 bases at J; junction bases unmatched: 2. The CDR3 has 16 amino acids. Here the CDR3 DNA reads TGTGCCAGCAGTTTATCTCTAGCGGGGGCCTACAATGAGCAGTTCTTC. This gives the protein CASSLSLAGAYNEQFF. The entire variable domain, with the rest obtained from reference TRBV28 and TRBJ2-1, is as follows: DVKVTQSSRYLVKRTGEKVFLECVQDMDHENMFWYRQDPGLGLRLIYFSYDVKMKEKGDIPEGYSVSREKKERFSLILESASTNQTSMYLCASSLSLAGAYNEQFFGPGTRLTVL.

The chain uses TRBV6-1 and TRBJ2-1; D possibly corresponds to TRBD2 (5 bases). This CDR3 contains 15 residues. Between the trimmed V and J ends, which lost 5 bases and 2 bases, there was a span of 13 bases. CDR1 MNHNS and CDR2 SASEGT come from the germline V gene. The CDR3 sequence: CASSSISDPYNEQFF. CDR3 in DNA: TGTGCCAGCAGTTCTATTAGCGACCCCTACAATGAGCAGTTCTTC.

The chain couples TRBV5-1 to TRBJ1-2, with D tentatively TRBD1 (5 bases). The V end was cut by 2 bases, the J end by 2 bases, with 10 bases between. CDR3 length equals 14 residues. Germline-derived CDR1 and CDR2 are SGHRS and YFSETQ. CDR3 amino acids: CASSLRQNNYGYTF. DNA of the CDR3: TGCGCCAGCAGCTTACGACAGAACAACTATGGCTACACCTTC.

The sample holds one count of this clone. The chain uses TRBV5-6 and TRBJ2-1; the D gene is possibly TRBD2 (6 bases). V lost 0 bases, J lost 16 bases, and 20 bases lay in between. Germline lookup yields CDR1 SGHDT and CDR2 YYEEEE. The CDR3 extends over 14 amino acids. CDR3 DNA: TGTGCCAGCAGCTTGGCGGGGGTAGTAAGGGGTTACTTCTTC. Translated, it gives CASSLAGVVRGYFF.

The chain is built from TRBV19 and TRBJ2-1; TRBD2 might be the D (6 bases). The CDR3 is 15 amino acids. With 6 bases removed from V and 5 bases from J, the gap between germline ends came to 17 bases. The germline V gene has CDR1 LNHDA and CDR2 SQIVND (reference sequence). Here the CDR3 reads CASSTGAGRHNEQFF. The CDR3 DNA reads as TGTGCCAGTAGCACCGGAGCGGGCCGACACAATGAGCAGTTCTTC.

The V gene is TRBV28, the J gene TRBJ2-7; 7 bases match TRBD2. The CDR3 covers 17 residues. CDR1 is MDHEN and CDR2 is SYDVKM in the germline V gene. V was pared by 4 bases and J by 6 bases, with 18 bases of the junction left unmatched. The CDR3 is CASSSLILGEGEGEQYF. As DNA, the CDR3 is TGTGCCAGCAGTTCCCTTATCTTGGGGGAGGGTGAGGGCGAGCAGTACTTC.

This sequence joins TRBV5-4 and TRBJ2-3, with a possible D match to TRBD2 (5 bases). Germline assignment: CDR1 SGHNT and CDR2 YYREEE (reference sequence). This CDR3 comprises 15 residues. V was pared by 3 bases and J by 1 base, with 12 bases between. CDR3 sequence (DNA): TGTGCCAGCAGCTCGCGGGTAAGAGGCACAGATACGCAGTATTTT. Protein: CASSSRVRGTDTQYF.

This chain uses TRBV29-1 with TRBJ1-1; TRBD1 matches 9 bases. J gave up 3 bases and V 7 bases, and 6 bases lay outside the gene matches. The CDR3 is 13 residues long. Germline V gene sequence: CDR1 SQVTM, CDR2 ANQGSEA. The CDR3 DNA follows: TGCAGCGCCGAGGGGGACAGGGACACTGAAGCTTTCTTT. This sequence encodes CSAEGDRDTEAFF.

This clone was detected once. V and J are TRBV10-1 and TRBJ1-5, with 9 bases matching TRBD1. CDR1 WNHNN and CDR2 SYGVQD come from the germline V gene (reference sequence). The CDR3 sequence is 13 residues long. Losses at the gene ends were 3 bases for V and 9 bases for J; bases not matched to a gene: 3. Written as DNA, the CDR3 is TGCGCCAGCAGTGAAGGGACAGGGAGGCCCCAGCATTTT. Residues: CASSEGTGRPQHF.

V is TRBV27 and J is TRBJ2-1; D is possibly TRBD2 (5 bases). CDR3 size: 15 residues. Trimming left V 5 bases short and J 1 base short, with 12 bases between. CDR1 is MNHEY, CDR2 SMNVEV, per germline (reference sequence). This chain's CDR3 is CASSMSGRSYNEQFF. CDR3 nucleotides: TGTGCCAGCAGTATGAGCGGACGTTCCTACAATGAGCAGTTCTTC.

This clone was recorded once. This rearrangement joins TRBV30 to TRBJ1-3; D ambiguous. V was pared by 4 bases and J by 0 bases, with 10 bases between. CDR1 and CDR2 from the germline V gene are GTSNPN and SVGIG (reference sequence). This CDR3 spans 14 amino acids. The CDR3 DNA is TGTGCCTGGACGGGTCGGAGCTCTGGAAACACCATATATTTT. Protein product: CAWTGRSSGNTIYF. Variable domain in full (rest from reference TRBV30 and TRBJ1-3): SQTIHQWPATLVQPVGSPLSLECTVEGTSNPNLYWYRQAAGRGLQLLFYSVGIGQISSEVPQNLSASRPQDRQFILSSKKLLLSDSGFYLCAWTGRSSGNTIYFGEGSWLTVV.

The CDR3 DNA follows: TGTGCCAGCAGCGGGACAGGGCTCGGCTACACCTTC. This encodes CASSGTGLGYTF. The chain carries TRBV6-5 and TRBJ1-2; 9 nucleotides agree with TRBD1. V trimming: 6 bases; J trimming: 8 bases; junction bases outside the gene matches: 4. Germline CDR1 and CDR2: MNHEY and SVGAGI. The CDR3 loop spans 12 amino acids.

This chain links TRBV2 with TRBJ2-7, with 8 positions matching TRBD1. CDR3 length: 15 amino acids. CDR1 SNHLY and CDR2 FYNNEI come from the germline V gene. V dropped 5 bases and J dropped 2; count of bases not matched to a gene: 8. CDR3 region: CASSSDRVGTYEQYF. Written as DNA, the CDR3 is TGTGCCAGCAGTTCGGACAGGGTAGGGACCTACGAGCAGTACTTC.

The gene calls are TRBV2 and TRBJ2-1; tentatively, D is TRBD1 (7 bases). V was trimmed by 6 bases and J by 2 bases, leaving 17 bases between them. CDR1 and CDR2 from the germline V gene are SNHLY and FYNNEI. The CDR3 contains 16 residues. CDR3 nucleotide sequence: TGTGCCAGCAGACTTAGAGGAGGGGGCCCCTACAATGAGCAGTTCTTC. It yields the protein CASRLRGGGPYNEQFF.

This clone was observed once. V usage is TRBV5-1 and J usage is TRBJ2-3, with 8 bases matching TRBD2. Per germline, CDR1 SGHRS and CDR2 YFSETQ. V was pared by 6 bases and J by 1 base, with 4 bases of the junction left unmatched. This CDR3 has 14 amino acids. The CDR3 DNA is TGCGCCAGCACCTCGACTAGCGGCACAGATACGCAGTATTTT. As protein: CASTSTSGTDTQYF.

The rearrangement uses TRBV28 and TRBJ1-1; TRBD1 matches 7 bases. The CDR3 sequence is 14 residues long. The ends lost 6 bases at V and 4 bases at J; junction bases unmatched: 8. The germline V gene encodes CDR1 MDHEN and CDR2 SYDVKM. The DNA of the CDR3 is TGTGCCAGCAGCATTCCGGGACAGATCACTGAAGCTTTCTTT. Its translation: CASSIPGQITEAFF.

About this clone itself: The sample contains more than one DNA sequence encoding this CDR3. The chain has TRBV5-1 and TRBJ2-5; 8 bases are a match to TRBD1. Germline CDR1 SGHRS, CDR2 YFSETQ. V trimming: 0 bases; J trimming: 5 bases; junction bases outside the gene matches: 3. The CDR3 is 14 residues long. The CDR3 nucleotides read TGCGCCAGCAGCTTGGCGACAGGGGTCGAGACCCAGTACTTC. Residues: CASSLATGVETQYF.

The genes are TRBV27 and TRBJ2-3; D remains ambiguous. Germline V CDR1 and CDR2: MNHEY, SMNVEV (reference sequence). The CDR3 spans 11 residues. With 6 bases removed from V and 6 bases from J, the gap between germline ends came to 7 bases. The CDR3 DNA follows: TGTGCCAGCAGAACTACGGATACGCAGTATTTT. Its translation is CASRTTDTQYF.

The chain couples TRBV5-1 to TRBJ2-1; possibly TRBD2 for D (5 bases). V shed 2 bases and J shed 8 bases, with 11 bases lying between them. CDR3 length equals 13 residues. The germline CDR1 and CDR2 sequences are SGHRS and YFSETQ. The CDR3 reads CASSLLGMHEQFF. CDR3 bases: TGCGCCAGCAGCTTACTAGGCATGCATGAGCAGTTCTTC.